The next 7 T cell receptor beta chains were all read from a single sample in a study of blood T cell repertoires in COVID-19. Profiled with immunoSEQ multiplex PCR; TCRdb holds only in-frame clones, not every one. The data show around 190,000 clones, 70% to 80% seen once. The sample taken for sequencing was peripheral blood. The source is a woman in her forties or fifties with active or convalescent COVID-19.

J is TRBJ2-1 and V is TRBV7-2, with D perhaps matching TRBD1 (6 bases). Germline CDR1 SGHTA, CDR2 FQGNSA. The CDR3 has 16 residues. Trimming removed 1 base at V and 0 bases at J, with 10 bases between. CDR3 residues: CASSLVVGASYNEQFF. The CDR3 nucleotides read TGTGCCAGCAGCTTAGTAGTGGGGGCCTCCTACAATGAGCAGTTCTTC.

The chain links TRBV4-2 to TRBJ2-7; 13 nucleotides match TRBD2. Germline assignment: CDR1 LGHNA and CDR2 YNFKEQ. With V trimmed by 0 bases and J by 4 bases, 15 bases remained unmatched. The CDR3 runs to 20 residues. In DNA, the CDR3 is TGTGCCAGCAGCCAAGATACCCCAGGACTAGCGGGAGAATTTGGGTACGAGCAGTACTTC. Residues: CASSQDTPGLAGEFGYEQYF.

The rearrangement joins TRBV28 to TRBJ2-5; TRBD1 might be the D (5 bases). The CDR3 length is 14 residues. Per the germline V gene, CDR1 is MDHEN and CDR2 is SYDVKM. The V and J ends lost 6 bases and 0 bases respectively, with 11 bases between them. Here the CDR3 DNA reads TGTGCCAGCAGCCGCGCAGGGCACCAAGAGACCCAGTACTTC. Protein: CASSRAGHQETQYF.

The chain is built from TRBV18 and TRBJ1-1, with D possibly matching TRBD1 (6 bases). The CDR3 sequence is 12 residues long. Per germline, CDR1 KGHSH and CDR2 LQKENI. Trimming took 3 bases from V and 10 from J, leaving 12 bases between them. CDR3 in amino acids: CASSPSGEGAFF. The CDR3 DNA reads as TGTGCCAGCTCACCCTCAGGGGAAGGAGCTTTCTTT.

V is TRBV5-6 and J is TRBJ2-6; the D is unclear. Germline V gene sequence: CDR1 SGHDT, CDR2 YYEEEE. Trimming cost V 1 base and J 4 bases, with 9 bases left between them. CDR3 size: 15 residues. In DNA, the CDR3 is TGTGCCAGCAGCTTGAGCGATGCGGGGGCCAACGTCCTGACTTTC. This gives the protein CASSLSDAGANVLTF.

The chain is built from TRBV28 and TRBJ1-2; no clear D. The CDR3 extends over 11 amino acids. The V gene lost 8 bases and the J gene lost 0 bases, with 4 bases spanning the gap. Germline V lookup: CDR1 MDHEN, CDR2 SYDVKM. This chain's CDR3 is CASLSNYGYTF. The DNA for the CDR3 is TGTGCCAGCTTATCTAACTATGGCTACACCTTC.

This chain's CDR3 is CASSPGTANTGELFF. Written as DNA, the CDR3 is TGTGCCAGCAGCCCCGGGACAGCGAACACCGGGGAGCTGTTTTTT. V gene TRBV9 combines with J gene TRBJ2-2; 7 nucleotides match TRBD1. With 4 bases clipped from V and 0 bases from J, the junction kept 3 bases outside the gene matches. Germline V lookup: CDR1 SGDLS, CDR2 YYNGEE. This CDR3 is 15 amino acids long.